This T cell receptor beta chain emerged from a study of technical replicates of blood from several donors. Sequencing was performed with immunoSEQ multiplex PCR; in TCRdb, only in-frame clones are kept and a portion is missing. The table lists 50,000 to 80,000 clones, roughly 88% of them singletons. Germline-derived CDR1 and CDR2 are LNHDA and SQIVND (reference sequence). The CDR3 has 16 residues. Trimming cost V 4 bases and J 3 bases; bases outside gene matches: 8. The TCR was taken from a human donor in good health. Some clones in this sample may be carry-over from other donors' samples. Sequenced input: PBMCs. V and J are TRBV19 and TRBJ2-2; 7 nucleotides match TRBD1. CDR3 DNA sequence: TGTGCCAGTAGTACAAGGACAGGCGGCTACACCGGGGAGCTGTTTTTT. This encodes CASSTRTGGYTGELFF.